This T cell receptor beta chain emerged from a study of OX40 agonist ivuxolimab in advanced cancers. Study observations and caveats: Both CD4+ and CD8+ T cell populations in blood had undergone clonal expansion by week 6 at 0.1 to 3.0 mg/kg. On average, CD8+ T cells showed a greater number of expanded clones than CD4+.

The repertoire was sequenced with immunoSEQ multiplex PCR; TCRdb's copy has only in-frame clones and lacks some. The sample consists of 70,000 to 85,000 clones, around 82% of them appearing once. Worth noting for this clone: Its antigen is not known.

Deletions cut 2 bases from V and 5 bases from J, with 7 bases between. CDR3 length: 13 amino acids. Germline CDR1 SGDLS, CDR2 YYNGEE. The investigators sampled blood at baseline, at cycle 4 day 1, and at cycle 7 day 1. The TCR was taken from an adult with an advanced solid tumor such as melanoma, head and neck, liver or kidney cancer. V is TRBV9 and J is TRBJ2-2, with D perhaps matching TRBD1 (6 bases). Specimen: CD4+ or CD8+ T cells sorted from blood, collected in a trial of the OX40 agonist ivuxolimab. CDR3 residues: CASSVRGTGELFF. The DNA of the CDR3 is TGTGCCAGCAGCGTCAGGGGAACCGGGGAGCTGTTTTTT.